What follows is one T cell receptor beta chain and its context. These data come from a study of T-cell memory formation after mild COVID-19. TCRdb reanalysed the 5' RACE reads using MiXCR and keeps one entry per CDR3 protein. The sample holds 200,000 to 250,000 distinct CDR3 sequences; around 26% are singletons and the top ten take around 10%. The CDR3 covers 15 residues. V lost 5 bases, J lost 1 base, and 14 bases lay in between. Germline V lookup: CDR1 SGHVS, CDR2 FQNEAQ. The sample taken for sequencing was PBMCs or a T cell subset sorted from them (not recorded which). V and J are TRBV7-8 and TRBJ1-1; D is unresolved. The receptor was derived from an adult woman who had mild COVID-19 (a few samples of this study predate the infection). Cell type and time point are not known. The CDR3 nucleotides read TGTGCCAGCAGCGGAACCGGGTGGACGAACACTGAAGCTTTCTTT. Its translation is CASSGTGWTNTEAFF. Together with reference TRBV7-8 and TRBJ1-1, the CDR3 gives the full variable domain: GAGVSQSPRYKVAKRGQDVALRCDPISGHVSLFWYQQALGQGPEFLTYFQNEAQLDKSGLPSDRFFAERPEGSVSTLKIQRTQQEDSAVYLCASSGTGWTNTEAFFGQGTRLTVV.